This T cell receptor (beta chain) was captured by sequencing in a study of blood T cells in healthy people across ages. Primed by a sample-barcoded 5' primer and a J-beta primer mix, a second PCR proceeded for about 6 to 11 cycles. A single record per CDR3 protein comes from TCRdb applying MiXCR to the 5' RACE reads. The table has 750,000 to 950,000 distinct CDR3 sequences, around 24% seen once; the top ten hold around 3%. Germline V gene data show CDR1 as LGHDT and CDR2 as YNNKEL (reference sequence). The CDR3 sequence is 17 residues long. J gave up 4 bases and V 1 base, and 10 bases lay outside the gene matches. Isolation of PBMCs gave at least 7 million cells per sample. These records were also assigned to another study, of T cells of mothers and their children.

Sequenced: blood. This sequence was found in a boy younger than 18 in good health. The chain joins TRBV3-1 to TRBJ2-1, with 7 bases fitting TRBD2. In nucleotides, the CDR3 is TGTGCCAGCAGCCAAGTAATAAAAACGGGGGGTTACAATGAGCAGTTCTTC. Protein: CASSQVIKTGGYNEQFF.